This TCR beta chain emerged from a study of T cells in Graves' hyperthyroidism and ophthalmopathy. Study as a whole: At the time of initial diagnosis and before any treatment, peripheral blood was collected.

V lost 7 bases and J 5 bases, leaving 19 bases between the germline ends. Looked up from germline, CDR1 is SGHDT and CDR2 is YYEEEE. The CDR3 totals 15 residues. PBMCs stemmed from around 10 ml fresh peripheral blood. Authors of the study amplified TCR beta CDR3 regions from RNA transcripts. When the TCR CDR3 underwent first-round RT-PCR, the HTBI primer set was used. TCRdb reprocessed the multiplex PCR reads via MiXCR and lists one record per CDR3 protein. The sample consists of hundreds of thousands of distinct CDR3 sequences, around 15% of them appearing once. The TCR was taken from a middle-aged woman with Graves' hyperthyroidism. The rearrangement links TRBV5-6 to TRBJ2-1; TRBD1 might be the D (6 bases). What was sequenced was blood. CDR3 coding DNA: TGTGCCAGCGGCTCACAGGGCTCAGAGAACAATGAGCAGTTCTTC. Protein product: CASGSQGSENNEQFF.